This record looks at one T cell receptor (beta chain) sequence and its context. These data belong to a study of blood T cell repertoires in COVID-19. Overall study context: Some COVID-19 samples were acute and others convalescent; all came from the United States, Italy and Spain.

Seattle patient enrollment occurred during active infection, with longitudinal follow-up thereafter. As processed by the authors: Scientists estimated how many nucleated cells there were by amplifying reference gene primers. TCRdb keeps only in-frame clones here, not all; method: immunoSEQ multiplex PCR. V and J calls and clone size are those listed in that table; D and trimming were worked out from the DNA. This sample has 260,000 or so clones, with 81% found just once. This CDR3 contains 14 residues. The V end was cut by 2 bases, the J end by 3 bases, with 10 bases between. Germline CDR1 is MNHEY and CDR2 is SVGEGT.

V and J are TRBV6-2 or TRBV6-3 and TRBJ1-1; D may be TRBD1 (5 bases). This TCR derives from a woman at least 80 years old with COVID-19, enrolled during active disease. Specimen: peripheral blood. This chain's CDR3 is CASSYGGKYTEAFF. For the CDR3, the DNA is TGTGCCAGCAGTTACGGGGGGAAGTACACTGAAGCTTTCTTT.